This TCR beta chain was recorded in a study of radiotherapy plus CTLA-4 blockade in lung cancer. At the level of the study: The study recorded objective responses in 15% to 20% of patients and disease control in around 31%. Overall study results and limits: Some TCR clones had been derived from tumors. These clones expanded in peripheral blood after radiotherapy plus ipilimumab.

Germline CDR1 MNHEY, CDR2 SMNVEV (reference sequence). V dropped 5 bases and J dropped 2; count of bases not matched to a gene: 8. The CDR3 spans 16 residues. Remarks on this clone: The antigen remains unidentified.

The repertoire was sequenced with immunoSEQ multiplex PCR; TCRdb's copy has only in-frame clones and lacks some. The sample records about 64,000 clones, around 68% being singletons. CTLA-4 blockade with ipilimumab, together with focal radiation, was given to patients with chemo-refractory metastatic non-small-cell lung cancer. This sequence originates from a human donor with non-small cell lung cancer whose response to radiotherapy plus ipilimumab could not be evaluated. Specimen: peripheral blood, collected from a patient treated with radiotherapy plus ipilimumab. The chain has TRBV27 and TRBJ1-4; TRBD1 matches 7 bases. The CDR3: CASSHRDRVTNEKLFF. CDR3 nucleotide sequence: TGTGCCAGCAGTCACCGCGACAGGGTTACTAATGAAAAACTGTTTTTT.